One and the same sample provided the 8 T cell receptor beta chains below, sequenced in a study of shared clonotypes between healthy human individuals. The repertoire was sequenced with immunoSEQ multiplex PCR; TCRdb's copy has only in-frame clones and lacks some. Of 450,000 to 700,000 clones listed, around 95% are singletons. The naive CD8 subset, CD45RO-negative cells positively selected for CCR7, excluded terminally differentiated effector memory CD45RA+ cells. Sequencing was carried out using naive CD8+ T cells sorted from blood. The receptors originated from a woman aged 25 to 39 in good health.

The J gene is TRBJ1-2, the V gene TRBV5-6, with 10 nucleotides matching TRBD1. The CDR3 extends over 14 amino acids. The ends lost 5 bases at V and 4 bases at J; junction bases unmatched: 5. Germline CDR1 and CDR2: SGHDT and YYEEEE. This CDR3 is CASRGQGPPYGYTF. In DNA, the CDR3 is TGTGCCAGCAGGGGACAGGGGCCCCCCTATGGCTACACCTTC. Full variable domain (outside the CDR3, taken from reference TRBV5-6 and TRBJ1-2): DAGVTQSPTHLIKTRGQQVTLRCSPKSGHDTVSWYQQALGQGPQFIFQYYEEEERQRGNFPDRFSGHQFPNYSSELNVNALLLGDSALYLCASRGQGPPYGYTFGSGTRLTVV.

The chain couples TRBV4-2 to TRBJ2-7; D is uncertain. V lost 4 bases, J lost 7 bases, and 11 bases lay in between. The germline gives CDR1 LGHNA, CDR2 YNFKEQ. This CDR3 comprises 12 residues. Here the CDR3 reads CASSLGPWEQYF. CDR3 DNA: TGTGCCAGCAGCCTTGGCCCCTGGGAGCAGTACTTC.

The rearrangement uses TRBV7-3 and TRBJ1-6, with 7 bases identical to TRBD1. The CDR3 sequence is 15 residues long. Trimming cost V 5 bases and J 7 bases; bases outside gene matches: 8. Germline assignment: CDR1 SGHTA and CDR2 FQGTGA. The CDR3: CASSETGHGNSPLHF. The CDR3 DNA follows: TGTGCCAGCAGCGAGACAGGGCACGGCAATTCACCCCTCCACTTT.

The chain joins TRBV28 to TRBJ1-2; a possible D gene is TRBD1 (5 bases). The germline CDR1 and CDR2 sequences are MDHEN and SYDVKM. The CDR3 has 16 residues. Trimming cost V 7 bases and J 8 bases, with 26 bases left between them. CDR3 bases: TGTGCCAGCACCACCCCAGGTCCTCAGGGAGAGCACGGCTACACCTTC. Translation gives CASTTPGPQGEHGYTF.

CDR3 DNA sequence: TGTGCCAGCAGTGGCTGGGGGTCGGGGCAGCCCCAGCATTTT. Its translation is CASSGWGSGQPQHF. The V and J genes are TRBV6-6 and TRBJ1-5, with TRBD1 as a possible D gene (5 bases). There are 14 residues in the CDR3. Germline V gene sequence: CDR1 MNHNY, CDR2 SVGAGI (reference sequence). The V and J ends lost 5 bases and 7 bases respectively, with 15 bases between them.

The chain carries TRBV9 and TRBJ2-3, with D tentatively TRBD1 (6 bases). This CDR3 contains 16 residues. The germline gives CDR1 SGDLS, CDR2 YYNGEE. V was shortened by 4 bases and J by 2 bases, with 17 bases between the two germline ends. The DNA for the CDR3 is TGTGCCAGCAGCAACCCCCGGGACACACACACAGATACGCAGTATTTT. Amino acids: CASSNPRDTHTDTQYF.

This clone showed up just a few times. The rearrangement joins TRBV2 to TRBJ2-7; D tentatively reads TRBD1 or TRBD2 (5 bases each). The germline gives CDR1 SNHLY, CDR2 FYNNEI. The V end was cut by 7 bases, the J end by 2 bases, with 15 bases between. This CDR3 has 14 amino acids. The CDR3 reads CASTGAGSTYEQYF. CDR3 sequence (DNA): TGTGCCAGCACTGGGGCAGGGAGTACCTACGAGCAGTACTTC.

This sequence joins TRBV27 and TRBJ2-7; 9 bases are a match to TRBD2. This CDR3 has 15 amino acids. Germline values: CDR1 MNHEY, CDR2 SMNVEV (reference sequence). Trimming removed 5 bases from V and 1 base from J; junction bases left unmatched: 6. The CDR3 reads CASSPLAGPSYEQYF. CDR3 in DNA: TGTGCCAGCAGTCCACTAGCGGGCCCTTCCTACGAGCAGTACTTC.